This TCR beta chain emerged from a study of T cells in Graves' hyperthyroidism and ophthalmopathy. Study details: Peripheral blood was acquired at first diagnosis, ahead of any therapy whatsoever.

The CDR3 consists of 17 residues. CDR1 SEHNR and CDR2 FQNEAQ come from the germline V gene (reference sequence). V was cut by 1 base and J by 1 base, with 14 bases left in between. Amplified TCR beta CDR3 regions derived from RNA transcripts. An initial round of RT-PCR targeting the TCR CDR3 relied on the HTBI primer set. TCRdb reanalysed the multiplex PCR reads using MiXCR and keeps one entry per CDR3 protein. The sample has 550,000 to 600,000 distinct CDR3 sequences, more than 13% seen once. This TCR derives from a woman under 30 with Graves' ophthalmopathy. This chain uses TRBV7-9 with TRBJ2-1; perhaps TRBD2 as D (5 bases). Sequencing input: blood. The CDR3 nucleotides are TGTGCCAGCAGCTTAGAACAGTTTTCGGGGTCCTACAATGAGCAGTTCTTC. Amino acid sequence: CASSLEQFSGSYNEQFF.